The 21 T cell receptor beta chains in this list originate from one sample, sequenced in a study of cytomegalovirus exposure and HLA in healthy donors. The primer mix had 60 Vbeta and 13 Jbeta primers. Only in-frame clones appear in the TCRdb table, and some are missing; sequencing was by immunoSEQ multiplex PCR. The sample has some 90,000 clones, over 75% seen once. The sample was PBMCs. Source of these receptors: a boy between 10 and 17 years old in good health and CMV-seronegative.

The CDR3 region has the DNA TGCGCCAGCAGCTATGCTAGCGGGGGGCTAATAAAGAACACCGGGGAGCTGTTTTTT. Translated, it gives CASSYASGGLIKNTGELFF. The rearrangement uses TRBV5-1 and TRBJ2-2; 11 bases fit TRBD2. Per the germline V gene, CDR1 is SGHRS and CDR2 is YFSETQ. The CDR3 contains 19 residues. J lost 1 base, V lost 3 bases, and 11 bases had no gene match.

The chain uses TRBV29-1 and TRBJ2-2, with TRBD1 matching 8 bases. V dropped 3 bases and J dropped 6; count of bases not matched to a gene: 0. The CDR3 consists of 12 residues. Germline V gene data show CDR1 as SQVTM and CDR2 as ANQGSEA. CDR3 sequence reads: CSVEDRAGELFF. The CDR3 DNA follows: TGCAGCGTTGAGGACAGGGCCGGGGAGCTGTTTTTT.

This clone was observed a handful of times. V usage is TRBV7-9 and J usage is TRBJ2-3; 9 bases line up with TRBD2. Per the germline V gene, CDR1 is SEHNR and CDR2 is FQNEAQ (reference sequence). V lost 5 bases, J lost 0 bases, and 3 bases stayed unmatched. The CDR3 covers 15 residues. The CDR3 coding sequence is TGTGCCAGCAGCCCCGGACTAGCGAGCACAGATACGCAGTATTTT. Its translation is CASSPGLASTDTQYF.

This rearrangement joins TRBV27 to TRBJ1-1; TRBD1 aligns across 8 bases. Losses at the gene ends were 4 bases for V and 3 bases for J; bases not matched to a gene: 4. This CDR3 comprises 14 residues. CDR1 is MNHEY, CDR2 SMNVEV, per germline (reference sequence). For the CDR3, the DNA is TGTGCCAGCAGTTGGGACAGGATGGACACTGAAGCTTTCTTT. It specifies CASSWDRMDTEAFF.

The genes are TRBV29-1 and TRBJ1-1, with a tentative D call TRBD1 (5 bases). Germline V gene data show CDR1 as SQVTM and CDR2 as ANQGSEA. This CDR3 has 12 amino acids. The V and J ends lost 4 bases and 3 bases respectively, with 9 bases between them. The CDR3 DNA is TGCAGCGTTGTGGGGCGAGACACTGAAGCTTTCTTT. Protein product: CSVVGRDTEAFF. The variable domain in full, with the rest retrieved from reference TRBV29-1 and TRBJ1-1, is SAVISQKPSRDICQRGTSLTIQCQVDSQVTMMFWYRQQPGQSLTLIATANQGSEATYESGFVIDKFPISRPNLTFSTLTVSNMSPEDSSIYLCSVVGRDTEAFFGQGTRLTVV.

The CDR3 protein is CASSSLRRHETQYF. In DNA form, the CDR3 reads TGTGCCAGCAGTTCCCTCAGGAGGCACGAGACCCAGTACTTC. The chain has TRBV28 and TRBJ2-5; perhaps TRBD2 as D (5 bases). Germline assignment: CDR1 MDHEN and CDR2 SYDVKM. CDR3 size: 14 residues. The V end lost 4 bases, the J end lost 5 bases, and 14 bases lay between the germline ends.

V and J are TRBV13 and TRBJ2-7; weak D call: TRBD2 (5 bases). This CDR3 spans 13 amino acids. Per germline, CDR1 PRHDT and CDR2 FYEKMQ (reference sequence). Trimming cost V 4 bases and J 3 bases, with 10 bases left between them. CDR3 residues: CASSSLEGYEQYF. Here the CDR3 DNA reads TGTGCCAGCAGCTCCCTAGAGGGCTACGAGCAGTACTTC.

V usage is TRBV7-9 and J usage is TRBJ2-7; 12 bases are shared with TRBD2. CDR3 length: 15 residues. Trimming at V came to 5 bases and at J to 2 bases, leaving 4 bases not matched to a gene. CDR1 and CDR2 from the germline V gene are SEHNR and FQNEAQ (reference sequence). The CDR3 loop is CASSALAGGTYEQYF. The CDR3 DNA sequence: TGTGCCAGCAGCGCACTAGCGGGGGGAACCTACGAGCAGTACTTC.

V usage is TRBV28 and J usage is TRBJ1-2; 10 bases line up with TRBD1. This CDR3 spans 15 amino acids. J was trimmed by 8 bases and V by 5 bases; bases with no gene match: 11. Germline V gene lookup returns CDR1 MDHEN and CDR2 SYDVKM. In nucleotides, the CDR3 is TGTGCCAGCAGTGGATGGGACAGGGGTATTACGGGCTACACCTTC. Its translation: CASSGWDRGITGYTF.

V and J are TRBV6-1 and TRBJ2-5; possibly TRBD2 for D (6 bases). CDR1 and CDR2 from the germline V gene are MNHNS and SASEGT. The V gene lost 11 bases and the J gene lost 0 bases, with 13 bases spanning the gap. The CDR3 length is 13 residues. The CDR3 region has the DNA TGTGCCGGAGGACGGGAGTACCAAGAGACCCAGTACTTC. Translated, it gives CAGGREYQETQYF.

V usage is TRBV4-1 and J usage is TRBJ1-2; TRBD1 matches 9 bases. CDR3 length: 17 residues. J was trimmed by 3 bases and V by 3 bases; bases with no gene match: 11. The germline CDR1 and CDR2 sequences are MGHRA and YSYEKL. The CDR3 region has the DNA TGCGCCAGCAGCCACCAAATAACAGGGGGCGCAGACTATGGCTACACCTTC. It is translated as CASSHQITGGADYGYTF.

This chain joins TRBV9 and TRBJ2-5; a weak D match, TRBD2 (6 bases). V lost 2 bases, J lost 8 bases, and 13 bases lay in between. Germline V lookup: CDR1 SGDLS, CDR2 YYNGEE. The CDR3 covers 13 residues. The CDR3 nucleotides are TGTGCCAGCAGCGTTTCGCGGGATGGTACCCAGTACTTC. Encoded protein: CASSVSRDGTQYF.

The chain joins TRBV4-3 to TRBJ2-7, with 9 bases lining up with TRBD2. Germline V gene data show CDR1 as LGHNA and CDR2 as YSLEER. With 0 bases clipped from V and 12 bases from J, the junction kept 6 bases outside the gene matches. This CDR3 is 13 amino acids long. The CDR3, as DNA: TGCGCCAGCAGCCAAGAGATTAGCGGGGGACGGTACTTC. Protein product: CASSQEISGGRYF.

The chain has TRBV4-3 and TRBJ2-3; 13 positions agree with TRBD2. This CDR3 is built from 18 residues. The germline gives CDR1 LGHNA, CDR2 YSLEER. J lost 4 bases, V lost 1 base, and 8 bases had no gene match. CDR3 in DNA: TGCGCCAGCAGCCAAGTTTATTTGGGACTAGCGGGGTCAGATACGCAGTATTTT. Translation gives CASSQVYLGLAGSDTQYF.

This rearrangement joins TRBV5-1 to TRBJ2-1; 14 nucleotides line up with TRBD2. Unmatched junction bases numbered 0, after V lost 7 bases and J lost 6 bases. The CDR3 contains 13 residues. The germline gives CDR1 SGHRS, CDR2 YFSETQ. This CDR3 is CASGLAGGNEQFF. The CDR3 DNA follows: TGCGCCAGCGGACTAGCGGGGGGCAATGAGCAGTTCTTC.

The chain has TRBV15 and TRBJ1-2; 8 bases align to TRBD1. The germline V gene has CDR1 LNHNV and CDR2 YYDKDF (reference sequence). V trimming: 4 bases; J trimming: 1 base; junction bases outside the gene matches: 8. This CDR3 contains 16 residues. DNA of the CDR3: TGTGCCACCAGCACGGGACAGGTCCGACTTAACTATGGCTACACCTTC. Translated: CATSTGQVRLNYGYTF.

V usage is TRBV5-5 and J usage is TRBJ1-1, with D unresolved. The germline V and J ends were trimmed by 3 bases and 10 bases, with 16 bases remaining between them. Germline loops: CDR1 SGHKS, CDR2 YYEKEE (reference sequence). The CDR3 length is 13 residues. CDR3 in DNA: TGTGCCAGCAGCTCCCCAGACCCGGGGTTAGCTTTCTTT. It yields the protein CASSSPDPGLAFF. The full variable domain, in which reference TRBV5-5 and TRBJ1-1 provide the parts outside the CDR3, is DAGVTQSPTHLIKTRGQQVTLRCSPISGHKSVSWYQQVLGQGPQFIFQYYEKEERGRGNFPDRFSARQFPNYSSELNVNALLLGDSALYLCASSSPDPGLAFFGQGTRLTVV.

The chain combines TRBV29-1 with TRBJ1-1; 8 bases align to TRBD1. This CDR3 is built from 13 residues. V was pared by 3 bases and J by 3 bases, with 3 bases of the junction left unmatched. In germline, CDR1 is SQVTM, CDR2 ANQGSEA. The CDR3: CSVDSGGYTEAFF. The CDR3 DNA reads TGCAGCGTTGATTCAGGGGGCTACACTGAAGCTTTCTTT.

The chain carries TRBV29-1 and TRBJ2-7; tentatively, D is TRBD2 (6 bases). Trimming took 2 bases from V and 4 from J, leaving 6 bases between them. The CDR3 covers 11 residues. Germline CDR1 SQVTM, CDR2 ANQGSEA. Here the CDR3 DNA reads TGCAGCGTTGAAAGCGGGTACGAGCAGTACTTC. It yields the protein CSVESGYEQYF.

Comment on this clone: The junction shows a germline mismatch at one end, possibly a read error. The rearrangement joins TRBV10-2 to TRBJ2-1; 7 bases align to TRBD2. The CDR3 is 14 amino acids. Germline V gene data show CDR1 as WSHSY and CDR2 as SAAADI. This CDR3 is CASIEGGFHNEQFF. CDR3 nucleotide sequence: TGCGCCAGCATTGAGGGAGGGTTCCACAATGAGCAGTTCTTC.

The gene calls are TRBV28 and TRBJ1-1; TRBD1 might be the D (5 bases). V dropped 5 bases and J dropped 1 base, with 11 bases sitting between them. CDR3 length: 14 residues. Per germline, CDR1 MDHEN and CDR2 SYDVKM. DNA of the CDR3: TGTGCCAGCAGTGCATTGGGGGGGAACACTGAAGCTTTCTTT. It is translated as CASSALGGNTEAFF.